Listed here are 24 T cell receptor beta chains from one sample, sequenced in a study of radiotherapy plus CTLA-4 blockade in lung cancer. Clones were sequenced by immunoSEQ multiplex PCR, and TCRdb holds only the in-frame ones, with some missing. The data show 130,000 or so clones, about 90% seen once. This specimen was peripheral blood, taken from a patient treated with radiotherapy plus ipilimumab. Every receptor here comes from a human donor with non-small cell lung cancer that progressed on radiotherapy plus ipilimumab.

The rearrangement joins TRBV4-2 to TRBJ2-3; 7 bases are a match to TRBD2. The CDR3 loop spans 16 amino acids. Losses at the gene ends were 2 bases for V and 0 bases for J; bases not matched to a gene: 5. Germline values: CDR1 LGHNA, CDR2 YNFKEQ. As DNA, the CDR3 is TGTGCCAGCAGCCAAACGACTAGCCCTAGCACAGATACGCAGTATTTT. Its protein is CASSQTTSPSTDTQYF.

V is TRBV11-2 and J is TRBJ1-2; D unresolved. Germline V CDR1 and CDR2: SGHAT, FQNNGV. Trimming cost V 1 base and J 13 bases, with 13 bases left between them. The length of the CDR3 is 12 residues. The chain's CDR3 is CASSLGAGLLTF. CDR3 nucleotides: TGTGCCAGCAGCTTAGGCGCGGGTCTCCTCACCTTC.

This chain joins TRBV7-6 and TRBJ1-1; perhaps TRBD1 as D (5 bases). V was shortened by 1 base and J by 4 bases, with 10 bases between the two germline ends. The CDR3 length is 14 residues. Germline V gene data show CDR1 as SGHVS and CDR2 as FNYEAQ. The CDR3 region has the DNA TGTGCCAGCAGCTTAGATCGGGGGGGCACTGAAGCTTTCTTT. Its translation is CASSLDRGGTEAFF.

The chain uses TRBV12-5 and TRBJ2-5; D is unresolved. The germline gives CDR1 LGHNT, CDR2 FRNRAP. This CDR3 has 13 amino acids. Trimming pared 7 bases from V and 4 bases from J, leaving 13 bases between. This CDR3 is CASVTNPAETQYF. CDR3 in DNA: TGTGCTAGTGTCACAAACCCTGCAGAGACCCAGTACTTC.

For the CDR3, the DNA is TGTGCCAGCAGCCCGGAGTGGGGTTACAATGAGCAGTTCTTC. This codes for CASSPEWGYNEQFF. The chain combines TRBV7-9 with TRBJ2-1; no reliable D call. The ends were cut back, 5 bases at V and 4 bases at J, with 12 bases in the middle. This CDR3 has 14 residues. Looked up from germline, CDR1 is SEHNR and CDR2 is FQNEAQ (reference sequence).

This clone was detected only once. The same CDR3 is also encoded by other DNA sequences in this sample. The chain combines TRBV27 with TRBJ2-1; D is unresolved. CDR3 length equals 15 residues. Germline CDR1 MNHEY, CDR2 SMNVEV (reference sequence). Trimming took 5 bases from V and 0 from J, leaving 11 bases between them. The CDR3 nucleotides are TGTGCCAGCAGTAATTCGGTGAGCTCCTACAATGAGCAGTTCTTC. As protein: CASSNSVSSYNEQFF.

This chain uses TRBV2 with TRBJ2-4; either TRBD1 or TRBD2 may supply D (5 bases each). V lost 6 bases to trimming and J lost 7 bases, with 16 bases between them. The CDR3 spans 14 residues. Germline V gene sequence: CDR1 SNHLY, CDR2 FYNNEI. The CDR3 sequence is CASSRRGDGNIQYF. The CDR3 DNA sequence: TGTGCCAGCAGCCGTAGAGGGGACGGGAACATTCAGTACTTC.

The V call is TRBV12-5, the J call TRBJ2-5; D might be TRBD1 or TRBD2, each matching 6 bases. Between the trimmed V and J ends, which lost 4 bases and 5 bases, there was a span of 14 bases. The CDR3 has 14 residues. Germline loops: CDR1 LGHNT, CDR2 FRNRAP. Here the CDR3 DNA reads TGTGCTAGTGGTTCACAGGGTGGGAGGGAGACCCAGTACTTC. It yields the protein CASGSQGGRETQYF.

The J gene is TRBJ1-4, the V gene TRBV19; 7 bases align to TRBD1. This CDR3 has 14 amino acids. Germline lookup yields CDR1 LNHDA and CDR2 SQIVND (reference sequence). The trim removed 3 bases at V and 4 bases at J, leaving 2 bases unmatched. The CDR3 protein is CASSMTGINEKLFF. The CDR3 DNA reads TGTGCCAGTAGTATGACAGGGATTAATGAAAAACTGTTTTTT.

The chain is built from TRBV30 and TRBJ1-1; D is ambiguous. The germline gives CDR1 GTSNPN, CDR2 SVGIG (reference sequence). This CDR3 spans 10 amino acids. Trimming took off 0 bases at V and 11 bases at J, with 7 bases between the two ends. CDR3 bases: TGTGCCTGGAGTGTGCAGGCGGCTTTCTTT. This encodes CAWSVQAAFF.

For the CDR3, the DNA is TGTGCCAGCAGGCGGGGGCCGGGCTATGGCTACACCTTC. The encoded protein is CASRRGPGYGYTF. This rearrangement joins TRBV2 to TRBJ1-2; the D gene is possibly TRBD1 (6 bases). CDR1 is SNHLY and CDR2 is FYNNEI in the germline V gene. The germline V and J ends were trimmed by 6 bases and 4 bases, with 12 bases remaining between them. This CDR3 comprises 13 residues.

The chain joins TRBV5-1 to TRBJ1-1; D unclear. Germline lookup yields CDR1 SGHRS and CDR2 YFSETQ. V was trimmed by 5 bases and J by 1 base, leaving 9 bases between them. This CDR3 has 13 residues. The DNA of the CDR3 is TGCGCCAGCAGACACCGGGAGAACACTGAAGCTTTCTTT. It yields the protein CASRHRENTEAFF.

V and J are TRBV27 and TRBJ2-7; D remains unclear. This CDR3 comprises 13 residues. V was shortened by 8 bases and J by 5 bases, with 16 bases between the two germline ends. Germline CDR1 reads MNHEY; CDR2 reads SMNVEV (reference sequence). CDR3 sequence (DNA): TGTGCCAGCGGCTGGACGGAGCGCGACGAGCAGTACTTC. Amino acid sequence: CASGWTERDEQYF.

This rearrangement joins TRBV5-1 to TRBJ2-1; D uncertain. Germline-derived CDR1 and CDR2 are SGHRS and YFSETQ. Trimming cost V 7 bases and J 6 bases, with 20 bases left between them. The CDR3 has 15 amino acids. CDR3 amino acids: CASRSGSMRSNEQFF. CDR3 coding DNA: TGCGCCAGCCGATCGGGCAGCATGCGGAGCAATGAGCAGTTCTTC.

The chain is built from TRBV11-3 and TRBJ2-7, with 14 bases aligning to TRBD2. Germline V gives CDR1 SGHNT, CDR2 YENEEA. V gave up 0 bases and J gave up 6 bases; unmatched junction bases: 10. CDR3 length: 18 residues. In DNA form, the CDR3 reads TGTGCCAGCAGCTTAGATCGAGCGGGACTAGCGGGAGCCAGCGAGCAGTACTTC. It translates to CASSLDRAGLAGASEQYF.

The rearrangement links TRBV6-5 to TRBJ2-2, with TRBD2 as a possible D gene (5 bases). CDR3 length equals 14 residues. Trimming took 8 bases from V and 1 from J, leaving 11 bases between them. Germline loops: CDR1 MNHEY, CDR2 SVGAGI. CDR3 sequence: CASSDRGNTGELFF. CDR3 nucleotides: TGTGCCAGCTCCGACCGGGGGAACACCGGGGAGCTGTTTTTT.

This chain joins TRBV6-5 and TRBJ1-5; TRBD1 aligns across 9 bases. Trimming removed 2 bases from V and 3 bases from J; junction bases left unmatched: 2. Germline values: CDR1 MNHEY, CDR2 SVGAGI. The CDR3 totals 15 residues. The CDR3 bases are TGTGCCAGCAGTTACAGGACAGGGGACAATCAGCCCCAGCATTTT. Translation gives CASSYRTGDNQPQHF.

The chain links TRBV5-1 to TRBJ2-6; maybe TRBD2 (5 bases). CDR1 and CDR2 (germline): SGHRS, YFSETQ. The length of the CDR3 is 13 residues. V lost 7 bases and J 10 bases, leaving 15 bases between the germline ends. CDR3 amino acids: CASSEDGVNVLTF. The CDR3 coding sequence is TGCGCCAGCTCCGAGGACGGGGTGAACGTCCTGACTTTC.

The chain employs TRBV7-9 and TRBJ2-5; possibly TRBD2 for D (5 bases). CDR1 is SEHNR and CDR2 is FQNEAQ in the germline V gene (reference sequence). The CDR3 totals 15 residues. With 4 bases removed from V and 5 bases from J, the gap between germline ends came to 17 bases. This CDR3 reads CASSSSTRTLETQYF. The CDR3 DNA reads as TGTGCCAGCAGCTCCTCAACTAGGACTCTGGAGACCCAGTACTTC.

The chain employs TRBV28 and TRBJ2-4, with D perhaps TRBD1 (6 bases). The length of the CDR3 is 15 residues. The V end lost 2 bases, the J end lost 5 bases, and 13 bases lay between the germline ends. The germline CDR1 and CDR2 sequences are MDHEN and SYDVKM. The CDR3 is CASSLISTGQNIQYF. The CDR3 DNA is TGTGCCAGCAGTTTAATTTCGACAGGCCAAAACATTCAGTACTTC.

This chain links TRBV6-5 with TRBJ2-3; possible D gene TRBD1, 5 bases. Germline V lookup: CDR1 MNHEY, CDR2 SVGAGI. Trimming stripped 7 bases from V and 1 base from J, with 9 bases between. The CDR3 length is 13 residues. CDR3 DNA sequence: TGTGCCAGCACAGGCAGGGGCACAGATACGCAGTATTTT. Translating gives CASTGRGTDTQYF.

The CDR3 region has the DNA TGTGCCAGCAGTTTGGGGGAACAGGGGACCAGGGAGCTGTTTTTT. This sequence encodes CASSLGEQGTRELFF. The chain joins TRBV6-1 to TRBJ2-2, with 7 bases aligning to TRBD1. Unmatched junction bases numbered 12, after V lost 5 bases and J lost 9 bases. The germline V gene encodes CDR1 MNHNS and CDR2 SASEGT. CDR3 length equals 15 residues.

The rearrangement uses TRBV9 and TRBJ2-1; D uncertain. The CDR3 has 13 residues. Germline V gives CDR1 SGDLS, CDR2 YYNGEE. Trimming took off 0 bases at V and 9 bases at J, with 10 bases between the two ends. CDR3 protein: CASSVEAWSEQFF. CDR3 in DNA: TGTGCCAGCAGCGTAGAAGCGTGGAGTGAGCAGTTCTTC.

The chain carries TRBV5-4 and TRBJ1-1, with D unresolved. This CDR3 spans 14 amino acids. Between the trimmed V and J ends, which lost 0 bases and 2 bases, there was a span of 8 bases. Germline CDR1 is SGHNT and CDR2 is YYREEE (reference sequence). The CDR3 is CASSLAQANTEAFF. As DNA, the CDR3 is TGTGCCAGCAGCTTGGCTCAGGCTAACACTGAAGCTTTCTTT.